This T cell receptor beta chain originates from a study of blood T cells in healthy people across ages. Donors were systemically healthy Caucasian individuals from Russia aged 6 to 90 years. It was with a sample-barcoded 5' primer and a J-beta primer mix that a second PCR of about 6 to 12 cycles was run. TCRdb re-derived calls from the 5' RACE reads in MiXCR, one entry per CDR3 protein. The data contain around 1.5 million distinct CDR3 sequences, roughly 59% of them singletons. V lost 0 bases to trimming and J lost 4 bases, with 19 bases between them. This CDR3 region has 19 residues. Germline V gene lookup returns CDR1 MGHRA and CDR2 YSYEKL. Only a few counts were recorded for this clonotype.

The TCR sequence derives from a young man in good health. The chain couples TRBV4-1 to TRBJ2-6; tentative D call: TRBD1 (6 bases). Sample: blood. The CDR3 sequence is CASSQDERQVLGGANVLTF. DNA of the CDR3: TGCGCCAGCAGCCAAGATGAACGACAGGTCCTTGGCGGGGCCAACGTCCTGACTTTC.